What follows is one T cell receptor beta chain and its context. No antigen is known for it. The data originate from a study of cytomegalovirus exposure and HLA in healthy donors. Whole-study results and caveats: Some TCR beta chains (approximately 180 of them) were listed as cytomegalovirus-associated.

Researchers ran the PCR with 60 Vbeta and 13 Jbeta primers. Using immunoSEQ multiplex PCR, the repertoire was profiled, and TCRdb retains in-frame clones only, with some absent. The sample carries about 210,000 clones, over 80% recorded once. V was pared by 4 bases and J by 6 bases, with 6 bases of the junction left unmatched. Per the germline V gene, CDR1 is SGHDN and CDR2 is FVKESK. The CDR3 covers 15 residues. The V call is TRBV14, the J call TRBJ2-1; 10 bases map to TRBD2. The material sequenced was PBMCs. The receptor was isolated from a man aged 40-49 years in good health and CMV-seropositive. CDR3 region: CASSLLAGVGNEQFF. CDR3 sequence (DNA): TGTGCCAGCAGCCTTCTAGCGGGAGTCGGCAATGAGCAGTTCTTC.